A selection of T cell receptor beta chains follows, all from one sample in a study of T cell repertoires and HLA-DP antigens. The repertoire was sequenced with immunoSEQ multiplex PCR; TCRdb's copy has only in-frame clones and lacks some. The table shows approximately 89,000 clones, with approximately 89% occurring only once. The antigens of these receptors remain unknown. Sequenced material: CD4+ T cells from PBMCs. These receptors all stem from a middle-aged man in good health and CMV-seronegative. CDR3s leave out the opening cysteine and the closing phenylalanine or tryptophan.

v_call	cdr3_length	j_call	cdr3_aa
TRBV30	15	TRBJ2-1	AWSVPRWGQGLNEQF
TRBV6-6	11	TRBJ2-7	ASSYSRVYEQY
TRBV19	11	TRBJ1-4	ASSIGGREKLF
TRBV19	13	TRBJ2-3	ASNGLAGDVDTQY
TRBV2	12	TRBJ1-6	ASSERQGNSPLH
TRBV4-1	15	TRBJ2-6	ASSQDMKSSGANVLT
TRBV5-1	12	TRBJ2-2	ASSLEQGYGELF
TRBV7-9	13	TRBJ1-6	ASSGTGRVNSPLH
TRBV6-1	9	TRBJ2-4	ATALGVSQY
TRBV27	14	TRBJ2-1	ASSIGGGRGYNEQF
TRBV6-6	9	TRBJ2-5	ASTNTETQY
TRBV28	13	TRBJ2-3	ASRAGGGGTDTQY
TRBV6-6	11	TRBJ2-1	ASSYLVAGEQF
TRBV5-1	12	TRBJ1-4	ASSLDRGREKLF
TRBV28	13	TRBJ1-1	ASSSNGRINTEAF
TRBV6-6	13	TRBJ2-7	ASRTTGGVSYEQY
TRBV2	15	TRBJ1-2	ASTPWGILNSNYGYT
TRBV18	14	TRBJ2-1	ASSPPGGLADNEQF
TRBV28	11	TRBJ1-2	ATSRGLAYGYT
TRBV7-9	13	TRBJ2-3	ASSSITGSGDTQY
TRBV7-2	10	TRBJ2-1	ASSLKEGPPF
TRBV27	12	TRBJ2-7	ASSSRTDSYEQY
TRBV7-8	14	TRBJ1-2	ASSLVEGTAAYGYT
TRBV27	13	TRBJ1-2	ASSKRTGPNYGYT
TRBV5-5	14	TRBJ1-1	ASSLIGGFMNTEAF
TRBV6-1	14	TRBJ1-4	ASSVVQGASNEKLF
TRBV5-4	10	TRBJ1-1	ASSGGIAEAF
TRBV5-1	13	TRBJ2-7	ASSPGTWSSYEQY
TRBV30	14	TRBJ1-2	AWSVGFGLSNYGYT
TRBV7-6	13	TRBJ2-1	ASSRTSGLYNEQF
TRBV4-1	13	TRBJ1-1	ASSQEWGQGTEAF
TRBV5-1	10	TRBJ2-1	ASSLERNKQF
TRBV30	13	TRBJ1-5	AWSTDTRGDQPQH
TRBV19	14	TRBJ2-3	ASSAPSGGLADTQY
TRBV11-2	11	TRBJ2-2	ASSLYLGGELF
TRBV4-1	12	TRBJ2-7	ASSREREAYEQY
TRBV10-3	11	TRBJ2-7	AISYPSSYEQY
TRBV18	12	TRBJ1-2	ASSPPPGASGYT
TRBV10-3	13	TRBJ1-1	AISERGTVNTEAF
TRBV25-1	14	TRBJ2-3	ASRGVAGGSTDTQY
TRBV19	17	TRBJ1-5	ASSIDRGKEEGFNQPQH
TRBV6-1	11	TRBJ1-1	ASSPLAGGGAF
TRBV7-8	14	TRBJ2-7	ASSLEISTSGSVQY
TRBV9	10	TRBJ2-1	ASSVPADEQF
TRBV5-4	12	TRBJ1-2	ASSFSGGDYGYT
TRBV14	14	TRBJ1-2	ASSQPGQGVDYGYT
TRBV11-1	15	TRBJ2-7	ASSLAHLRQTAYEQY
TRBV5-1	13	TRBJ2-5	ASSLEGQRQETQY
TRBV5-6	15	TRBJ1-2	ASSLVSRSSGRSGYT
TRBV19	12	TRBJ1-5	ASRDRGFSQPQH
TRBV29-1	10	TRBJ2-7	SVGMGSYEQY